This TCR beta chain was retrieved from a study of siplizumab effects on memory and regulatory T cells. Researchers cocultured the mixed lymphocyte reaction cells at 37°C for 6 to 7 days. CDR1 is ENHRY and CDR2 is SYGVKD in the germline V gene. The CDR3 length is 15 residues. Trimming stripped 4 bases from V and 7 bases from J, with 20 bases between. This clone is medium-sized. Its antigen is unknown. Clones were sequenced by immunoSEQ multiplex PCR, and TCRdb holds only the in-frame ones, with some missing. This table has fewer than 15,000 clones, around 41% appearing once. Material for sequencing was CFSE-low (dividing) CD4+ T cells sorted from an allogeneic mixed lymphocyte reaction. This clonotype was sampled from a human donor in good health; the cells came from an allogeneic mixed lymphocyte reaction. Some clones in this sample may be carry-over from other donors' samples. The J gene is TRBJ2-7, the V gene TRBV10-3; D remains ambiguous. This CDR3 is CAISVAGPLLGEQYF. CDR3 nucleotide sequence: TGTGCCATCAGTGTGGCAGGCCCCCTACTGGGAGAGCAGTACTTC.